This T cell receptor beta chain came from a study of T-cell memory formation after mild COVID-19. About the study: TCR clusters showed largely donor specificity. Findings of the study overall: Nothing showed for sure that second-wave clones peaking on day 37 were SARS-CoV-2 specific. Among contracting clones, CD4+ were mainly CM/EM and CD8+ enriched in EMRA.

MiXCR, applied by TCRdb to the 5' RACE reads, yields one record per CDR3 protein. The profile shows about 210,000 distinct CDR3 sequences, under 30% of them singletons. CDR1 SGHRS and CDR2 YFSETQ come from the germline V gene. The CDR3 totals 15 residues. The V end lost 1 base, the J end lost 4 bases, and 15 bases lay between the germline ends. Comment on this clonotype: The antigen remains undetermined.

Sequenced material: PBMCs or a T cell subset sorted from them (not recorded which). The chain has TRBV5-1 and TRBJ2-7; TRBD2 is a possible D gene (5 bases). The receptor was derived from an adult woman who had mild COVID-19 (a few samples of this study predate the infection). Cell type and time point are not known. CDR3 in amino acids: CASSLREKGAYEQYF. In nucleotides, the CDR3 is TGCGCCAGCAGCTTGAGGGAGAAGGGAGCTTACGAGCAGTACTTC. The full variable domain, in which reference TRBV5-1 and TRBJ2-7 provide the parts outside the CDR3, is KAGVTQTPRYLIKTRGQQVTLSCSPISGHRSVSWYQQTPGQGLQFLFEYFSETQRNKGNFPGRFSGRQFSNSRSEMNVSTLELGDSALYLCASSLREKGAYEQYFGPGTRLTVT.